Presented here are 17 T cell receptor beta chains from one specimen sequenced in a study of somatic mutations in cytotoxic T cells in rheumatoid arthritis. Sequencing used immunoSEQ multiplex PCR; TCRdb keeps in-frame clones, though not all of them. The data hold 9,500 to 15,000 clones, with around 80% observed a single time. The sequenced sample was CD8+ T cells sorted from blood. Receptors were obtained from a man in his fifties in good health.

The CDR3 here is CASTPTSGSYNEQFF. The CDR3 region has the DNA TGTGCCAGCACACCGACTAGCGGGTCCTACAATGAGCAGTTCTTC. V gene TRBV9 combines with J gene TRBJ2-1, with 10 bases aligning to TRBD2. Germline CDR1 is SGDLS and CDR2 is YYNGEE. The CDR3 consists of 15 residues. J lost 1 base, V lost 6 bases, and 4 bases had no gene match. Combining the CDR3 with reference TRBV9 and TRBJ2-1 gives the whole variable domain DSGVTQTPKHLITATGQRVTLRCSPRSGDLSVYWYQQSLDQGLQFLIQYYNGEERAKGNILERFSAQQFPDLHSELNLSSLELGDSALYFCASTPTSGSYNEQFFGPGTRLTVL.

This sequence joins TRBV28 and TRBJ1-5; 8 nucleotides agree with TRBD1. In germline, CDR1 is MDHEN, CDR2 SYDVKM. CDR3 length: 14 residues. V was clipped by 6 bases and J by 4 bases; unmatched bases: 5. The CDR3 DNA sequence: TGTGCCAGCAGCTCCGGGACAGGTAATCAGCCCCAGCATTTT. Translation: CASSSGTGNQPQHF.

The chain is built from TRBV19 and TRBJ2-7; possible D gene TRBD1, 5 bases. V lost 3 bases and J lost 9, with 15 bases in between. This CDR3 is 13 amino acids long. Germline V gives CDR1 LNHDA, CDR2 SQIVND (reference sequence). The CDR3 DNA is TGTGCCAGTAGTATTGGCAGGGCCTCGGCGCAGTACTTC. It yields the protein CASSIGRASAQYF.

The chain has TRBV5-1 and TRBJ1-5; 9 nucleotides agree with TRBD1. With 4 bases clipped from V and 1 base from J, the junction kept 6 bases outside the gene matches. Germline CDR1 and CDR2: SGHRS and YFSETQ. This CDR3 spans 16 amino acids. Here the CDR3 DNA reads TGCGCCAGCAGCGTTGGGGACAGGGAAAGCAATCAGCCCCAGCATTTT. It is translated as CASSVGDRESNQPQHF.

This clone was seen a handful of times. The chain recombines TRBV7-9 with TRBJ2-5; D tentatively fits TRBD1 or TRBD2 (5 bases each). The CDR3 is made up of 14 amino acids. The V and J ends lost 4 bases and 3 bases respectively, with 12 bases between them. The V gene's germline CDR1 is SEHNR and CDR2 FQNEAQ (reference sequence). The CDR3 DNA sequence: TGTGCCAGCAGCTCAGAGGGGTTTAAAGAGACCCAGTACTTC. Protein sequence: CASSSEGFKETQYF.

This sequence joins TRBV15 and TRBJ2-4; no definite D call. Trimming removed 0 bases at V and 0 bases at J, with 6 bases between. This CDR3 is built from 15 residues. Germline loops: CDR1 LNHNV, CDR2 YYDKDF (reference sequence). CDR3 region: CATSREQLAKNIQYF. Here the CDR3 DNA reads TGTGCCACCAGCAGAGAACAGCTAGCCAAAAACATTCAGTACTTC.

This sequence joins TRBV18 and TRBJ2-4; the D is unclear. This CDR3 has 15 amino acids. CDR1 is KGHSH and CDR2 is LQKENI in the germline V gene. Trimming pared 4 bases from V and 0 bases from J, leaving 10 bases between. This chain's CDR3 is CASSHNTLAKNIQYF. The CDR3 DNA reads as TGTGCCAGCTCACACAATACCCTAGCCAAAAACATTCAGTACTTC.

J is TRBJ2-7 and V is TRBV19; 7 nucleotides agree with TRBD2. V gave up 3 bases and J gave up 5 bases; unmatched junction bases: 10. The CDR3 is made up of 15 amino acids. CDR1 and CDR2 (germline): LNHDA, SQIVND (reference sequence). CDR3 sequence: CASSILGGRTHEQYF. For the CDR3, the DNA is TGTGCCAGTAGTATTTTGGGCGGGAGAACCCACGAGCAGTACTTC.

V is TRBV11-3 and J is TRBJ2-1; 12 bases match TRBD2. The trim removed 5 bases at V and 6 bases at J, leaving 11 bases unmatched. The CDR3 extends over 17 amino acids. CDR1 and CDR2 (germline): SGHNT, YENEEA. CDR3 coding DNA: TGTGCCAGCAGCCCAGGACTAGCGGGGACCTATATCAATGAGCAGTTCTTC. Its translation is CASSPGLAGTYINEQFF. Full variable domain (rest looked up from reference TRBV11-3 and TRBJ2-1): EAGVVQSPRYKIIEKKQPVAFWCNPISGHNTLYWYLQNLGQGPELLIRYENEEAVDDSQLPKDRFSAERLKGVDSTLKIQPAELGDSAVYLCASSPGLAGTYINEQFFGPGTRLTVL.

The chain links TRBV19 to TRBJ2-1; the match to TRBD2 covers 8 bases. The CDR3 extends over 14 amino acids. CDR1 LNHDA and CDR2 SQIVND come from the germline V gene (reference sequence). The J segment lost 4 bases and the V segment lost 9 bases, leaving 8 bases of the junction unmatched. The CDR3 sequence is CASTLAGKYNEQFF. In DNA, the CDR3 is TGTGCCAGCACTCTAGCGGGCAAATACAATGAGCAGTTCTTC.

V gene TRBV7-9 combines with J gene TRBJ2-1, with 8 bases matching TRBD1. V lost 4 bases, J lost 0 bases, and 5 bases stayed unmatched. The CDR3 runs to 16 residues. Germline V gene sequence: CDR1 SEHNR, CDR2 FQNEAQ (reference sequence). CDR3 protein: CASSSGQGTSYNEQFF. In DNA, the CDR3 is TGTGCCAGCAGCTCCGGACAGGGAACCTCCTACAATGAGCAGTTCTTC. The full variable domain, in which reference TRBV7-9 and TRBJ2-1 provide the parts outside the CDR3, is DTGVSQNPRHKITKRGQNVTFRCDPISEHNRLYWYRQTLGQGPEFLTYFQNEAQLEKSRLLSDRFSAERPKGSFSTLEIQRTEQGDSAMYLCASSSGQGTSYNEQFFGPGTRLTVL.

This CDR3 reads CASMLAGSSSYEQYF. Written as DNA, the CDR3 is TGTGCCAGCATGCTAGCGGGATCGAGCTCCTACGAGCAGTACTTC. This chain uses TRBV6-6 with TRBJ2-7, with TRBD2 identical over 9 bases. Germline-derived CDR1 and CDR2 are MNHNY and SVGAGI (reference sequence). V trimming: 7 bases; J trimming: 0 bases; junction bases outside the gene matches: 7. CDR3 size: 15 residues.

The chain links TRBV27 to TRBJ2-1; tentative D call: TRBD1 (6 bases). There are 15 residues in the CDR3. Deletions cut 0 bases from V and 8 bases from J, with 14 bases between. In germline, CDR1 is MNHEY, CDR2 SMNVEV (reference sequence). CDR3 loop: CASSLSGGPVDEQFF. The CDR3 DNA reads as TGTGCCAGCAGTTTATCTGGGGGCCCGGTGGATGAGCAGTTCTTC.

This chain connects TRBV28 to TRBJ2-1; 8 bases are a match to TRBD2. J was trimmed by 4 bases and V by 2 bases; bases with no gene match: 7. Germline CDR1 and CDR2: MDHEN and SYDVKM. This CDR3 region has 16 residues. Here the CDR3 reads CASSLEERGPYNEQFF. The CDR3 DNA sequence: TGTGCCAGCAGTTTAGAGGAGCGGGGGCCTTACAATGAGCAGTTCTTC.

The table lists this clone with a count of one. The gene calls are TRBV27 and TRBJ2-7; 10 bases map to TRBD2. V gave up 4 bases and J gave up 9 bases; unmatched junction bases: 15. This CDR3 is built from 16 residues. Per the germline V gene, CDR1 is MNHEY and CDR2 is SMNVEV (reference sequence). As DNA, the CDR3 is TGTGCCAGCAGTTCGCCGGGACTAGCGTTACCCGGGGGGCAGTACTTC. Protein product: CASSSPGLALPGGQYF.

The chain couples TRBV28 to TRBJ1-1, with TRBD1 as a possible D gene (6 bases). The CDR3 has 16 residues. CDR1 and CDR2 (germline): MDHEN, SYDVKM. Trimming stripped 6 bases from V and 1 base from J, with 18 bases between. The chain's CDR3 is CASRAVGGAKNTEAFF. DNA of the CDR3: TGTGCCAGCAGAGCGGTTGGGGGGGCTAAGAACACTGAAGCTTTCTTT.

The chain combines TRBV18 with TRBJ2-3; 9 nucleotides align to TRBD1. Trimming took 0 bases from V and 3 from J; bases not matched to a gene: 4. Germline V gene data show CDR1 as KGHSH and CDR2 as LQKENI. The CDR3 runs 16 residues. The CDR3 reads CASSPPIQGATDTQYF. CDR3 DNA: TGTGCCAGCTCACCACCTATACAGGGGGCAACAGATACGCAGTATTTT.